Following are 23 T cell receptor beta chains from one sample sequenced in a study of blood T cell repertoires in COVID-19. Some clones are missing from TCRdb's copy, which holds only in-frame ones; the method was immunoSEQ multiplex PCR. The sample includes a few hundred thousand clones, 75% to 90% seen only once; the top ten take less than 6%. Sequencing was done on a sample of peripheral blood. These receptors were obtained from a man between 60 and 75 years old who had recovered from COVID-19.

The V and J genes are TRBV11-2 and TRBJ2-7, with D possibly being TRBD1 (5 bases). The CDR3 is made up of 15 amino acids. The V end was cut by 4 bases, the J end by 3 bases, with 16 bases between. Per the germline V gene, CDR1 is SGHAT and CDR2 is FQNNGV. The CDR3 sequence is CASSYSTLRGYEQYF. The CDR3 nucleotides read TGTGCCAGCAGCTACTCTACACTAAGGGGCTACGAGCAGTACTTC.

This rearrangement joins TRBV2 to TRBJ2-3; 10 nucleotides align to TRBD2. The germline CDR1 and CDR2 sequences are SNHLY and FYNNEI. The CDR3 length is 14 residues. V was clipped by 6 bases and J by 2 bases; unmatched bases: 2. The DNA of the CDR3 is TGTGCCAGCAGGAGCGGGAGGGACACAGATACGCAGTATTTT. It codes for CASRSGRDTDTQYF. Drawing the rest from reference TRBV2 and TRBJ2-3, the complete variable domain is EPEVTQTPSHQVTQMGQEVILRCVPISNHLYFYWYRQILGQKVEFLVSFYNNEISEKSEIFDDQFSVERPDGSNFTLKIRSTKLEDSAMYFCASRSGRDTDTQYFGPGTRLTVL.

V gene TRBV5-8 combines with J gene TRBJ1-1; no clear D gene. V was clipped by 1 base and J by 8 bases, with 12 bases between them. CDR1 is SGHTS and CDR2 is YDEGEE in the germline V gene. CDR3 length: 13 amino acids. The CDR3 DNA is TGTGCCAGCAGCTTGTATCGGGGATCGGAAGCTTTCTTT. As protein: CASSLYRGSEAFF.

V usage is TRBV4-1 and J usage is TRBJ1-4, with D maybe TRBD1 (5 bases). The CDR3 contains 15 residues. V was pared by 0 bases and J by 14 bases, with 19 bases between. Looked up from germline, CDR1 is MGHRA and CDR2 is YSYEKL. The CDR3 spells CASSQDFQGYVTLFF. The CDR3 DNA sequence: TGCGCCAGCAGCCAAGATTTTCAGGGCTATGTCACGCTGTTTTTT.

The chain's CDR3 is CASSGWTGVSGELFF. The CDR3, as DNA: TGCGCCAGCAGCGGTTGGACAGGGGTGAGCGGGGAGCTGTTTTTT. The rearrangement joins TRBV5-1 to TRBJ2-2, with 9 bases matching TRBD1. The CDR3 extends over 15 amino acids. Germline V gives CDR1 SGHRS, CDR2 YFSETQ. Unmatched junction bases numbered 8, after V lost 4 bases and J lost 7 bases. Filled out from reference TRBV5-1 and TRBJ2-2, the complete variable domain reads KAGVTQTPRYLIKTRGQQVTLSCSPISGHRSVSWYQQTPGQGLQFLFEYFSETQRNKGNFPGRFSGRQFSNSRSEMNVSTLELGDSALYLCASSGWTGVSGELFFGEGSRLTVL.

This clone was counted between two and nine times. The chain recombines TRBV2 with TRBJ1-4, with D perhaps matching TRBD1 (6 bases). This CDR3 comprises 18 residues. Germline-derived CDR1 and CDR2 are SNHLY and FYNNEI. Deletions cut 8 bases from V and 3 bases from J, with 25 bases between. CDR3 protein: CASYNTGTSRVSNEKLFF. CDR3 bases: TGTGCCAGCTATAATACCGGGACAAGCCGGGTATCTAATGAAAAACTGTTTTTT.

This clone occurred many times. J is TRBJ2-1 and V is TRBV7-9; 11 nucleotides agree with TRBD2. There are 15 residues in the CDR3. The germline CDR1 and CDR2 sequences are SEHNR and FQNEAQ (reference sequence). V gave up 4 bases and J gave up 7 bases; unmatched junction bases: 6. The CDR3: CASSSLAGVLNEQFF. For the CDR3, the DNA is TGTGCCAGCAGCTCACTAGCGGGGGTGTTAAATGAGCAGTTCTTC.

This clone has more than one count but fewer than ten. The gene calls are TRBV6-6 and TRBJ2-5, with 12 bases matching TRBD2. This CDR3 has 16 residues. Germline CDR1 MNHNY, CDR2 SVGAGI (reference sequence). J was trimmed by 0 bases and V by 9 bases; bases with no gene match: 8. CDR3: CASFPSGGVYQETQYF. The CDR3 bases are TGTGCCAGTTTTCCTAGCGGGGGGGTGTACCAAGAGACCCAGTACTTC.

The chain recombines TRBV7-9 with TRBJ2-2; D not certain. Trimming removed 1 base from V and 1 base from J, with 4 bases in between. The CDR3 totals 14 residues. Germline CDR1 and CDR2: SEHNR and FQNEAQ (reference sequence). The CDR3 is CASSLEQNTGELFF. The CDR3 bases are TGTGCCAGCAGCTTAGAACAGAACACCGGGGAGCTGTTTTTT. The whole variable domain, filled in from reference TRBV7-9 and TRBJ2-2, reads DTGVSQNPRHKITKRGQNVTFRCDPISEHNRLYWYRQTLGQGPEFLTYFQNEAQLEKSRLLSDRFSAERPKGSFSTLEIQRTEQGDSAMYLCASSLEQNTGELFFGEGSRLTVL.

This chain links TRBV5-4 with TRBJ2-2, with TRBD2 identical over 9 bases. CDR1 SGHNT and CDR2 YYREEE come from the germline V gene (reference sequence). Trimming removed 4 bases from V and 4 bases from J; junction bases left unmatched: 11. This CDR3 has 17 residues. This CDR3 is CASSNPPSGRTTGELFF. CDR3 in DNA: TGTGCCAGCAGCAACCCCCCCAGCGGGAGGACCACCGGGGAGCTGTTTTTT. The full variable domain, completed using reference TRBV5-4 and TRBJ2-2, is ETGVTQSPTHLIKTRGQQVTLRCSSQSGHNTVSWYQQALGQGPQFIFQYYREEENGRGNFPPRFSGLQFPNYSSELNVNALELDDSALYLCASSNPPSGRTTGELFFGEGSRLTVL.

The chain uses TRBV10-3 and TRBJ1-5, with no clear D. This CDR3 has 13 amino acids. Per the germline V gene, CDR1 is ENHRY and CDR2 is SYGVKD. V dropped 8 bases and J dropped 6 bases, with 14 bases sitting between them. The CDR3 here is CAIALGPIQPQHF. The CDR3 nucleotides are TGTGCCATCGCGCTGGGCCCCATTCAGCCCCAGCATTTT.

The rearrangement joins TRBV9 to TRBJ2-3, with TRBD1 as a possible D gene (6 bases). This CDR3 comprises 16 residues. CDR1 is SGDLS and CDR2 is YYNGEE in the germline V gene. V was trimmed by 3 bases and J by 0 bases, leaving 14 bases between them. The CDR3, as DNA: TGTGCCAGCAGCGCCCAGGGGCGGATTAGCACAGATACGCAGTATTTT. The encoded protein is CASSAQGRISTDTQYF. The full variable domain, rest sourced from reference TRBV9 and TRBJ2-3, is DSGVTQTPKHLITATGQRVTLRCSPRSGDLSVYWYQQSLDQGLQFLIQYYNGEERAKGNILERFSAQQFPDLHSELNLSSLELGDSALYFCASSAQGRISTDTQYFGPGTRLTVL.

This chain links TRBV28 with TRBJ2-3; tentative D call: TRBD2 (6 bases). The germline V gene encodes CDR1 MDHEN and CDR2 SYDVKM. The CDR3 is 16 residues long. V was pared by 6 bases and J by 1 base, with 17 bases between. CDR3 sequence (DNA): TGTGCCAGCAGCTCATACCTAGGGACTGGCACAGATACGCAGTATTTT. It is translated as CASSSYLGTGTDTQYF.

Written as DNA, the CDR3 is TGTGCCAGCAGTCGACAACAGGTGGCATCCTACGAGCAGTACTTC. Its protein is CASSRQQVASYEQYF. The chain couples TRBV14 to TRBJ2-7, with a possible D match to TRBD1 (5 bases). The CDR3 is made up of 15 amino acids. Germline CDR1 SGHDN, CDR2 FVKESK. V shed 6 bases and J shed 1 base, with 16 bases lying between them.

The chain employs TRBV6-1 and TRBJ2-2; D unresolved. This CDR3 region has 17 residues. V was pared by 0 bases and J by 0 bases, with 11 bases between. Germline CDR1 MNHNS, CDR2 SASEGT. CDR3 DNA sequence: TGTGCCAGCAGTGAAGCGCGAACTTTTGCGAACACCGGGGAGCTGTTTTTT. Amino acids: CASSEARTFANTGELFF.

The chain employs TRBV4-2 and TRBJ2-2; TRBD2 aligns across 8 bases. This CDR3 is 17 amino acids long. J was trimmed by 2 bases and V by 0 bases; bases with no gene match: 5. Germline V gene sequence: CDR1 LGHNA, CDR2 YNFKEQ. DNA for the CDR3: TGTGCCAGCAGCCAAGATCCGGGGGGGGCAAACACCGGGGAGCTGTTTTTT. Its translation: CASSQDPGGANTGELFF.

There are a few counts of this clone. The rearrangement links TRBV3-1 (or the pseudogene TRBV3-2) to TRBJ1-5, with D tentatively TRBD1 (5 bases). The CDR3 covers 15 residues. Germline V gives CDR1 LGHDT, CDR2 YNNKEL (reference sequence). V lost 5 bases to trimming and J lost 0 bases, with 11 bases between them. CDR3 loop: CASSDGTFSNQPQHF. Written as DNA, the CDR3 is TGTGCCAGCAGCGACGGGACTTTTAGCAATCAGCCCCAGCATTTT.

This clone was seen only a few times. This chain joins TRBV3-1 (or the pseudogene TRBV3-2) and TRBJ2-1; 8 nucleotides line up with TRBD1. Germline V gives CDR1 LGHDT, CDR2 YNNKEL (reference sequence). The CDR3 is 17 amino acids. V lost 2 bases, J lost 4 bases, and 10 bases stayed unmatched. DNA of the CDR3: TGTGCCAGCAGCCAACAAACCCCGGGACAGGTGTACAATGAGCAGTTCTTC. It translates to CASSQQTPGQVYNEQFF.

In DNA form, the CDR3 reads TGTGCCAGCACGAAGGGGGCCCCCGAGACCCAGTACTTC. It encodes CASTKGAPETQYF. This chain links TRBV6-5 with TRBJ2-5, with 7 nucleotides matching TRBD1. Germline CDR1 is MNHEY and CDR2 is SVGAGI. V dropped 7 bases and J dropped 5; count of bases not matched to a gene: 7. The length of the CDR3 is 13 residues.

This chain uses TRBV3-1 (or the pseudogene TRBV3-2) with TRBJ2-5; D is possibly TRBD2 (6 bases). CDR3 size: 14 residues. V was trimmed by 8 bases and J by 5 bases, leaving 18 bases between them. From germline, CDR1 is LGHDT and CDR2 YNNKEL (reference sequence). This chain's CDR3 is CASAGSAGLETQYF. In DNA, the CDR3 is TGTGCCAGCGCCGGTTCTGCGGGACTCGAGACCCAGTACTTC.

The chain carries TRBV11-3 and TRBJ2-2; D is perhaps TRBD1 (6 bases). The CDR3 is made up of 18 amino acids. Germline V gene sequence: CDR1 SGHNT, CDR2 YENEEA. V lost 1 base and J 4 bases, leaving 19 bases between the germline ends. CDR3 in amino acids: CASSLGGTRAGGTGELFF. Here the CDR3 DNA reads TGTGCCAGCAGCTTAGGGGGGACAAGGGCCGGTGGCACCGGGGAGCTGTTTTTT.

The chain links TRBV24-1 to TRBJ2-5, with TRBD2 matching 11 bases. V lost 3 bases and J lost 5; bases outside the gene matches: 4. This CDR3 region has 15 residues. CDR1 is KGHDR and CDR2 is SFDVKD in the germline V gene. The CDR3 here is CATSDPSGGRETQYF. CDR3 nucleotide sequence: TGTGCCACCAGTGATCCTAGCGGGGGGCGGGAGACCCAGTACTTC.

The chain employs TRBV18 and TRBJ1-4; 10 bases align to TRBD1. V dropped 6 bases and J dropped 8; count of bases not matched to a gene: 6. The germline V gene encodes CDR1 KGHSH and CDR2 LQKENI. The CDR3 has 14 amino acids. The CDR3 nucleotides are TGTGCCAGCTCCCAGGACAGGGGGGAAGAAAAACTGTTTTTT. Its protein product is CASSQDRGEEKLFF.